This TCR beta chain was profiled in a study of sequential checkpoint blockade in melanoma (dated by TCRdb to the late 2010s). Broadly, across the study: Patients were randomized 1:1 to first-line nivolumab followed by ipilimumab (arm A) or ipilimumab followed by nivolumab (arm B). Maintenance nivolumab came after both trial sequences. TCRbeta immunosequencing was performed on DNA from roughly 99 pretreatment melanoma tumor samples. The same lesion was the source of around 80% of the matched pre- and post-treatment tumor biopsy pairs. For 20 to 25 patients, matched tumor biopsies were obtained before treatment and at week 13, following single-agent nivolumab (arm A) or ipilimumab (arm B). Here is what the overall study found, with its caveats: Achieving clinical benefit was about 30 times more likely for patients whose tumor T-cell fraction and clonality increased by week 13. In the nivolumab-first arm (arm A), pretreatment tumor TIL clonality was associated with response (P = .04). Tumor T-cell fraction and clonality correlated with PD-L1 staining and CD8+ T-cell counts but not with mutational load. Within-arm analyses of tumor T-cell fraction were constrained by small sample sizes and reduced statistical power. The response-prediction model combining TCR metrics and mutation burden needs validation in larger, independent patient cohorts.

This specimen's treatment or condition label, interpreted: randomized to nivolumab then ipilimumab (arm A) or the reverse (arm B). None of the patients in the trial had previously been given DNA-damaging chemotherapy. CheckMate 064, a randomized, open-label phase II trial of sequential checkpoint blockade, was the source of the samples, all of which came from patients with melanoma. Genomic DNA from formalin-fixed paraffin-embedded (FFPE) tissue samples served as the input for tumor TCR sequencing. This clone was counted at least ten times. It lacks a known antigen. Qualities for individual bases were not recorded, and no much larger clone is one base off. TCRbeta CDR3 regions were immunosequenced from genomic DNA with the immunoSEQ Assay. Before high-throughput sequencing, genomic DNA was amplified using bias-controlled multiplex PCR. The source study handled its data this way. To quantify the absolute abundance of each unique TCRbeta CDR3 region, the sequences were collapsed and filtered. Clonality, defined as 1 minus Pielou's evenness, was calculated using productive rearrangements only. Tumor T-cell fraction was computed by normalizing TCRbeta template counts to usable DNA, estimated from several housekeeping genes. A previously published method was used to identify clones whose frequencies were significantly greater in on-treatment samples than in baseline samples. TCRdb took over this immuneACCESS table, retaining in-frame rearrangements with V and J assigned. Such tables are incomplete; in checked studies, under half of the missing clones stem from an unresolved V gene, and the remainder is unexplained. Clone size and the V and J calls come from that table; the DNA yielded D and trimming. For this sample the table gives around 9,500 clones, of which under 30% were detected only once. 13% to 15% of the sample comes from the top ten.

V loses 3 bases of germline sequence and J loses 7 bases, and the interval between the two ends is 12 bases. Its CDR3 holds 13 amino acids, cysteine through phenylalanine. Of all the DNA, just the CDR3 is kept, 39 bases in frame from base 1. From the germline V gene, CDR1 is MNHGY and CDR2 is SAAAGT. The sequence was obtained from a human donor with melanoma. This specimen was tumor tissue (inferred from file names), taken from a patient given nivolumab and ipilimumab in sequence. The chain is assembled from TRBV6-8 and TRBJ2-5; the D gene is perhaps TRBD1, on 5 matching bases. The nucleotides read TGTGCCAGCAGTTATTCGGACAAATCGACCCAGTACTTC. Translated, it gives CASSYSDKSTQYF.